This is a list of T cell receptor beta chains from one sample in a study of blood T cell repertoires in COVID-19. Repertoires were generated with immunoSEQ multiplex PCR, while TCRdb's copy carries only in-frame clones and drops some. Among approximately 270,000 clones listed, roughly 90% were seen once. The sample comprised peripheral blood. The origin of the receptors is a man aged 25-45 years with acute or convalescent COVID-19. The CDR3 runs from the conserved cysteine through the conserved F or W. D genes are given only for firm matches. Rows may omit the clone size; those that give it use once, few, many or a size class.

>TRBD1|once|TRBJ1-5|TRBV15
CATSTRGQGSRPQHF
TGTGCCACCAGCACCCGGGGACAGGGGAGTAGGCCCCAGCATTTT
>TRBD1|.|TRBJ1-5|TRBV2
CASRGTGGQPQHF
TGTGCCAGCAGGGGGACAGGGGGTCAGCCCCAGCATTTT
>TRBD1|.|TRBJ2-1|TRBV7-9
CASSSLLGTGGNEQFF
TGTGCCAGCAGCTCTTTACTTGGGACAGGGGGAAATGAGCAGTTCTTC
>.|.|TRBJ1-2|TRBV28
CASSLTAWQGIYGYTF
TGTGCCAGCAGTTTAACGGCTTGGCAGGGAATTTATGGCTACACCTTC
>.|.|TRBJ1-4|TRBV19
CASKGTGQGEKLFF
TGTGCCAGTAAGGGAACAGGGCAAGGTGAAAAACTGTTTTTT
>.|.|TRBJ2-7|TRBV29-1
CSVLAPYEQYF
TGCAGCGTTCTTGCGCCCTACGAGCAGTACTTC
>TRBD1|.|TRBJ1-1|TRBV6-5
CAGDRDNTEAFF
TGTGCCGGCGACAGGGATAACACTGAAGCTTTCTTT
>.|.|TRBJ2-7|TRBV6-1
CASSEGAFGEQYF
TGTGCCAGCAGTGAAGGAGCGTTCGGGGAGCAGTACTTC
>TRBD1|few|TRBJ1-5|TRBV19
CASSTYRGSNQPQHF
TGTGCCAGTAGTACCTACAGGGGTAGCAATCAGCCCCAGCATTTT
>.|.|TRBJ2-7|TRBV6-1
CASSEFWTALYEQYF
TGTGCCAGCAGTGAATTCTGGACAGCTTTATACGAGCAGTACTTC
>TRBD1|.|TRBJ1-2|TRBV29-1
CSVGQDSNGYTF
TGCAGCGTGGGACAGGACTCGAATGGCTACACCTTC
>TRBD1|once|TRBJ2-1|TRBV28
CASSVHRGKGNEQFF
TGTGCCAGCAGTGTCCACAGGGGCAAGGGCAATGAGCAGTTCTTC
>.|.|TRBJ1-2|TRBV5-1
CASSPIEGKDGYTF
TGCGCCAGCAGCCCCATTGAGGGTAAGGATGGCTACACCTTC
>TRBD1|once|TRBJ1-2|TRBV14
CASSHTARGRNYGYTF
TGTGCCAGCAGCCATACTGCCAGGGGGCGTAACTATGGCTACACCTTC
>TRBD1|once|TRBJ1-1|TRBV27
CASSFTGTGIGAFF
TGTGCCAGCAGTTTCACCGGGACAGGGATCGGGGCTTTCTTT
>.|.|TRBJ1-2|TRBV18
CASSPGVNYGYTF
TGTGCCAGCTCACCCGGGGTTAACTATGGCTACACCTTC
>.|.|TRBJ1-5|TRBV30
CAWSAGGRNQPQHF
TGTGCCTGGAGTGCGGGAGGACGCAATCAGCCCCAGCATTTT
>.|.|TRBJ1-5|TRBV28
CASSLRGQPQHF
TGTGCCAGCAGTTTACGGGGTCAGCCCCAGCATTTT
>TRBD1|.|TRBJ1-2|TRBV28
CASSQGVFYGYTF
TGTGCCAGCAGCCAGGGGGTATTCTATGGCTACACCTTC
>TRBD2|once|TRBJ2-3|TRBV9
CASSLRTSGGTQYF
TGTGCCAGCAGCCTGCGGACTAGCGGGGGAACGCAGTATTTT
>TRBD1|.|TRBJ1-3|TRBV7-8
CASSPARDSYLAGNTIYF
TGTGCCAGCAGCCCCGCTAGGGACAGTTACCTAGCTGGAAACACCATATATTTT
>.|.|TRBJ2-1|TRBV7-7
CASSLRGHNEQFF
TGTGCTAGCAGCTTACGAGGCCACAATGAGCAGTTCTTC
>.|.|TRBJ2-3|TRBV28
CASSLPSTDTQYF
TGTGCCAGCAGTTTACCGAGCACAGATACGCAGTATTTT
>TRBD1|.|TRBJ1-3|TRBV18
CASSPRTGSPRYTIYF
TGTGCCAGCTCACCTAGGACAGGATCTCCCCGGTACACCATATATTTT
>.|few|TRBJ2-1|TRBV6-4
CASRAGGEQFF
TGTGCCAGCAGGGCCGGAGGTGAGCAGTTCTTC
>.|.|TRBJ1-2|TRBV7-9
CASTFGEGSYGYTF
TGTGCCAGCACTTTCGGGGAGGGGTCCTATGGCTACACCTTC
>.|.|TRBJ2-1|TRBV7-8
CASSVLQSGEQFF
TGTGCCAGCAGCGTCCTGCAGTCAGGCGAGCAGTTCTTC
>TRBD1|.|TRBJ1-1|TRBV7-9
CASKPTGDTEAFF
TGTGCCAGCAAACCTACAGGGGACACTGAAGCTTTCTTT
>.|.|TRBJ1-2|TRBV5-6
CASSSTGDGYTF
TGTGCCAGCAGCTCGACGGGGGATGGCTACACCTTC
>.|once|TRBJ2-7|TRBV7-9
CASSLPGGSVFYEQYF
TGTGCCAGCAGCCTCCCTGGGGGCTCCGTATTCTACGAGCAGTACTTC
>TRBD1|.|TRBJ2-7|TRBV14
CASSQEQGWSYEQYF
TGTGCCAGCAGCCAAGAACAGGGGTGGTCCTACGAGCAGTACTTC
>.|.|TRBJ1-4|TRBV5-1
CASSLRRDSGVNEKLFF
TGCGCCAGCAGCTTGCGTCGCGACTCCGGAGTCAATGAAAAACTGTTTTTT
>.|few|TRBJ2-2|TRBV9
CASSEDGSPGELFF
TGTGCCAGCAGCGAGGACGGGAGCCCCGGGGAGCTGTTTTTT
>.|.|TRBJ1-1|TRBV25-1
CASSESPQGGTEAFF
TGTGCCAGCAGTGAATCCCCACAGGGTGGGACTGAAGCTTTCTTT
>TRBD1|.|TRBJ1-1|TRBV30
CAWSVRTGAPEAFF
TGTGCCTGGAGTGTACGTACAGGGGCCCCTGAAGCTTTCTTT
>TRBD1|.|TRBJ2-5|TRBV11-2
CASSPATGIGSETQYF
TGTGCCAGCAGCCCAGCGACAGGGATTGGGTCGGAGACCCAGTACTTC
>TRBD2|.|TRBJ2-1|TRBV9
CASSRLAGESYNEQFF
TGTGCCAGCAGCCGACTAGCGGGAGAATCCTACAATGAGCAGTTCTTC
>.|.|TRBJ1-1|TRBV9
CASSLLGSYTEAFF
TGTGCCAGCAGCCTCCTAGGATCGTACACTGAAGCTTTCTTT
>.|once|TRBJ2-7|TRBV28
CASGVGAYEQYF
TGTGCCAGCGGCGTGGGAGCGTACGAGCAGTACTTC
>.|.|TRBJ1-1|TRBV6-5
CASSTPPGAQVAAFF
TGTGCCAGCAGCACACCCCCTGGGGCACAGGTTGCAGCTTTCTTT
>TRBD2|.|TRBJ2-2|TRBV6-6
CASSPPSGGPLTGELFF
TGTGCCAGCAGTCCTCCCAGCGGGGGGCCCCTAACCGGGGAGCTGTTTTTT
>.|.|TRBJ1-2|TRBV30
CAWRKFGGGYTF
TGTGCCTGGAGGAAATTTGGAGGCGGCTACACCTTC
>TRBD2|few|TRBJ2-5|TRBV13
CASSRTSGGQVTQYF
TGTGCCAGCAGCCGGACTAGCGGGGGCCAGGTGACCCAGTACTTC
>.|many|TRBJ2-4|TRBV5-1
CASSESGAIVRHF
TGCGCCAGCAGCGAAAGCGGTGCGATCGTCCGGCACTTC
>.|.|TRBJ2-2|TRBV5-1
CASSLYPGSTANTGELFF
TGCGCCAGCAGCTTGTACCCCGGGAGTACAGCGAACACCGGGGAGCTGTTTTTT
>TRBD1|once|TRBJ1-2|TRBV20-1
CSASVPGGLVYGYTF
TGCAGTGCTAGTGTGCCAGGGGGCCTGGTCTATGGCTACACCTTC
>TRBD2|once|TRBJ2-1|TRBV28
CASRTSSYNEQFF
TGTGCTAGCAGGACTAGCTCCTACAATGAGCAGTTCTTC
>TRBD1|.|TRBJ2-7|TRBV5-5
CASSLRSGTVYEQYF
TGTGCCAGCAGTCTGCGCTCCGGGACAGTTTACGAGCAGTACTTC
>TRBD2|.|TRBJ2-5|TRBV4-1
CASSPPSLAGSKETQYF
TGCGCCAGCAGCCCTCCTTCCTTAGCGGGGTCAAAGGAGACCCAGTACTTC
>TRBD1|.|TRBJ2-7|TRBV7-9
CASSRTRTGTNEQYF
TGTGCCAGCAGCCGGACACGGACAGGGACCAACGAGCAGTACTTC
>TRBD2|.|TRBJ2-5|TRBV9
CASSVGFSGGQETQYF
TGTGCCAGCAGCGTAGGATTTAGCGGGGGGCAAGAGACCCAGTACTTC
>TRBD1|.|TRBJ1-1|TRBV30
CAWSTKGQGATEAFF
TGTGCCTGGAGTACTAAGGGACAGGGGGCCACTGAAGCTTTCTTT
>TRBD1|.|TRBJ1-1|TRBV5-1
CASSLNWGQDMNTEAFF
TGCGCCAGCAGCTTGAATTGGGGACAGGACATGAACACTGAAGCTTTCTTT
>.|.|TRBJ1-1|TRBV19
CASSIKIGHEAFF
TGTGCCAGTAGTATAAAAATTGGGCATGAAGCTTTCTTT
>.|.|TRBJ1-2|TRBV5-6
CASSPTGNYGYTF
TGTGCCAGCAGCCCGACAGGAAACTATGGCTACACCTTC